The 8 T cell receptor beta chains in this list originate from one sample, sequenced in a study of blood T cell repertoires in COVID-19. TCRdb's copy holds only in-frame clones and misses some; the assay was immunoSEQ multiplex PCR. The table includes approximately 240,000 clones, about 85% detected once. The sample comprised PBMCs or T cells enriched from blood (not recorded which). These receptors all come from a woman aged 25 to 39 with acute COVID-19.

The J gene is TRBJ1-1, the V gene TRBV19; D gene uncertain. Trimming pared 2 bases from V and 4 bases from J, leaving 8 bases between. The CDR3 runs to 13 residues. The germline CDR1 and CDR2 sequences are LNHDA and SQIVND (reference sequence). The CDR3 nucleotides are TGTGCCAGTAGTATAAGCTGGAGCACTGAAGCTTTCTTT. Translated: CASSISWSTEAFF.

V gene TRBV5-6 combines with J gene TRBJ2-7, with D perhaps TRBD1 (6 bases). This CDR3 comprises 13 residues. Trimming cost V 7 bases and J 0 bases, with 11 bases left between them. The germline V gene encodes CDR1 SGHDT and CDR2 YYEEEE. The CDR3 sequence is CASLDRFSYEQYF. The DNA for the CDR3 is TGTGCCAGCCTGGACAGATTCTCCTACGAGCAGTACTTC. The full variable domain, completed using reference TRBV5-6 and TRBJ2-7, is DAGVTQSPTHLIKTRGQQVTLRCSPKSGHDTVSWYQQALGQGPQFIFQYYEEEERQRGNFPDRFSGHQFPNYSSELNVNALLLGDSALYLCASLDRFSYEQYFGPGTRLTVT.

This chain connects TRBV6-6 to TRBJ2-1; 7 nucleotides line up with TRBD1. CDR3 length: 14 amino acids. CDR1 is MNHNY and CDR2 is SVGAGI in the germline V gene (reference sequence). V gave up 7 bases and J gave up 9 bases; unmatched junction bases: 12. The CDR3 DNA reads TGTGCCAGCACCAGATCGACAGGGATAGGTGAGCAGTTCTTC. This encodes CASTRSTGIGEQFF.

J is TRBJ1-4 and V is TRBV19; a possible D gene is TRBD1 (5 bases). The V gene's germline CDR1 is LNHDA and CDR2 SQIVND (reference sequence). Deletions cut 7 bases from V and 3 bases from J, with 15 bases between. CDR3 size: 15 residues. The CDR3 spells CASTTGEAANEKLFF. The CDR3 nucleotides are TGTGCCAGTACTACAGGAGAGGCAGCTAATGAAAAACTGTTTTTT. The whole variable domain, remainder taken from reference TRBV19 and TRBJ1-4, is DGGITQSPKYLFRKEGQNVTLSCEQNLNHDAMYWYRQDPGQGLRLIYYSQIVNDFQKGDIAEGYSVSREKKESFPLTVTSAQKNPTAFYLCASTTGEAANEKLFFGSGTQLSVL.

The V call is TRBV7-2, the J call TRBJ2-5; tentative D call: TRBD2 (6 bases). Germline values: CDR1 SGHTA, CDR2 FQGNSA. V was trimmed by 2 bases and J by 1 base, leaving 11 bases between them. This CDR3 spans 15 amino acids. Here the CDR3 reads CASSLTRGTQETQYF. The CDR3 DNA sequence: TGTGCCAGCAGCTTAACCCGGGGGACCCAAGAGACCCAGTACTTC.

The chain is built from TRBV6-1 and TRBJ1-5; 7 bases are shared with TRBD1. CDR1 and CDR2 (germline): MNHNS, SASEGT. V shed 4 bases and J 1 base; nucleotides not matched to a gene: 16. This CDR3 is 19 amino acids long. The DNA for the CDR3 is TGTGCCAGCAGTGTAACCCACCCTGGACAGGCGACAAGCAATCAGCCCCAGCATTTT. This sequence encodes CASSVTHPGQATSNQPQHF.

The J gene is TRBJ1-5, the V gene TRBV7-8, with D unresolved. This CDR3 is built from 14 residues. V was clipped by 1 base and J by 4 bases, with 8 bases between them. Germline lookup yields CDR1 SGHVS and CDR2 FQNEAQ. CDR3 in DNA: TGTGCCAGCAGCTTAGGAGGAGCTAATCAGCCCCAGCATTTT. Encoded protein: CASSLGGANQPQHF.

This chain connects TRBV2 to TRBJ2-5; D gene unclear. Germline V gives CDR1 SNHLY, CDR2 FYNNEI. Trimming left V 9 bases short and J 1 base short, with 9 bases between. The CDR3 has 12 residues. This CDR3 is CASGGSQETQYF. The DNA for the CDR3 is TGTGCCAGTGGCGGCTCCCAAGAGACCCAGTACTTC. Full variable domain (missing parts from reference TRBV2 and TRBJ2-5): EPEVTQTPSHQVTQMGQEVILRCVPISNHLYFYWYRQILGQKVEFLVSFYNNEISEKSEIFDDQFSVERPDGSNFTLKIRSTKLEDSAMYFCASGGSQETQYFGPGTRLLVL.